The 30 T cell receptor beta chains listed next were all sequenced from one sample in a study of shared clonotypes between healthy human individuals. Clones were sequenced by immunoSEQ multiplex PCR, and TCRdb holds only the in-frame ones, with some missing. Here the sample spans over a million clones, about 84% being singletons. Sample: memory CD4+ T cells from PBMCs. As for subset: CD45RA-negative fraction. These TCRs come from a man between 18 and 35 years old in good health. Some clones in this sample may be carry-over from other donors' samples.

This clone was seen ten or more times. This sequence joins TRBV19 and TRBJ1-5, with D perhaps matching TRBD1 (5 bases). Germline V gene data show CDR1 as LNHDA and CDR2 as SQIVND (reference sequence). Trimming removed 3 bases from V and 5 bases from J, with 8 bases in between. The CDR3 loop spans 13 amino acids. CDR3 nucleotides: TGTGCCAGTAGTATTTTGGGGGATCAGCCCCAGCATTTT. It encodes CASSILGDQPQHF.

The chain has TRBV5-1 and TRBJ1-1; D call uncertain. Germline V lookup: CDR1 SGHRS, CDR2 YFSETQ. V dropped 1 base and J dropped 0 bases, with 10 bases sitting between them. The CDR3 contains 15 residues. CDR3 sequence: CASSLLGELNTEAFF. CDR3 coding DNA: TGCGCCAGCAGCTTGCTTGGGGAACTGAACACTGAAGCTTTCTTT.

CDR3 bases: TGTGCCAGCAGCTTTCGACAGGGGGCGCGGGGTGGCTACACCTTC. This encodes CASSFRQGARGGYTF. This sequence joins TRBV5-4 and TRBJ1-2, with 10 nucleotides matching TRBD1. CDR1 SGHNT and CDR2 YYREEE come from the germline V gene (reference sequence). J gave up 7 bases and V 2 bases, and 8 bases lay outside the gene matches. The CDR3 extends over 15 amino acids.

The CDR3 DNA reads TGTGCCAGCACCCTCGGCGTGGCGCGGAGCACAGATACGCAGTATTTT. It encodes CASTLGVARSTDTQYF. This rearrangement joins TRBV7-2 to TRBJ2-3; no definite D call. The V and J ends lost 7 bases and 0 bases respectively, with 17 bases between them. Per germline, CDR1 SGHTA and CDR2 FQGNSA. This CDR3 comprises 16 residues.

CDR3 loop: CASSSQGRTNEKLFF. The CDR3 DNA sequence: TGTGCCAGCAGCTCGCAGGGGAGGACTAATGAAAAACTGTTTTTT. This chain joins TRBV7-2 and TRBJ1-4, with D perhaps matching TRBD1 (6 bases). The V gene lost 4 bases and the J gene lost 2 bases, with 11 bases spanning the gap. The CDR3 has 15 amino acids. Germline V gives CDR1 SGHTA, CDR2 FQGNSA. Using reference TRBV7-2 and TRBJ1-4 for the parts outside the CDR3, the full variable domain is GAGVSQSPSNKVTEKGKDVELRCDPISGHTALYWYRQSLGQGLEFLIYFQGNSAPDKSGLPSDRFSAERTGGSVSTLTIQRTQQEDSAVYLCASSSQGRTNEKLFFGSGTQLSVL.

This clone was picked up one time. The chain carries TRBV29-1 and TRBJ2-1, with D unclear. V was pared by 4 bases and J by 6 bases, with 13 bases between. The CDR3 has 13 amino acids. The germline V gene has CDR1 SQVTM and CDR2 ANQGSEA. The CDR3 sequence is CSVGLHPFNEQFF. The DNA of the CDR3 is TGCAGCGTTGGTTTACACCCATTCAATGAGCAGTTCTTC.

The count of this clone is one. The CDR3 coding sequence is TGTGCCAGCAGCGTAGCCCCGGGAGGGAACGGGCCCTACAATGAGCAGTTCTTC. Translated, it gives CASSVAPGGNGPYNEQFF. This chain uses TRBV9 with TRBJ2-1; 8 bases match TRBD2. V shed 0 bases and J 2 bases; nucleotides not matched to a gene: 10. The germline CDR1 and CDR2 sequences are SGDLS and YYNGEE. The CDR3 totals 18 residues.

As regards this clone: The sample has other DNA sequences that encode this CDR3 too. The chain has TRBV28 and TRBJ2-5, with D possibly being TRBD2 (5 bases). Germline V gene lookup returns CDR1 MDHEN and CDR2 SYDVKM. With 6 bases removed from V and 5 bases from J, the gap between germline ends came to 10 bases. The CDR3 loop spans 12 amino acids. DNA for the CDR3: TGTGCCAGCAGCGGCGGGTGGGAGACCCAGTACTTC. Amino acids: CASSGGWETQYF.

The table lists this clone with a count of one. This chain joins TRBV6-6 and TRBJ2-5; D gene unclear. Looked up from germline, CDR1 is MNHNY and CDR2 is SVGAGI (reference sequence). Deletions cut 0 bases from V and 2 bases from J, with 7 bases between. The CDR3 contains 14 residues. In DNA form, the CDR3 reads TGTGCCAGCAGTTACTCGGCCTATCAAGAGACCCAGTACTTC. Its protein product is CASSYSAYQETQYF.

This chain uses TRBV7-7 with TRBJ2-5; 7 nucleotides match TRBD2. V was pared by 1 base and J by 4 bases, with 6 bases of the junction left unmatched. This CDR3 contains 15 residues. CDR1 is SSHAT, CDR2 FNYEAQ, per germline (reference sequence). The CDR3 DNA sequence: TGTGCCAGCAGCTTAGTGGCGGGAGTGGGAGAGACCCAGTACTTC. Translating gives CASSLVAGVGETQYF.

The chain uses TRBV27 and TRBJ2-5, with 7 nucleotides matching TRBD1. CDR1 MNHEY and CDR2 SMNVEV come from the germline V gene (reference sequence). The CDR3 runs to 14 residues. V lost 5 bases to trimming and J lost 4 bases; unmatched junction nucleotides: 7. CDR3 coding DNA: TGTGCCAGCAGTGGGACAGCCTTGGGAGAGACCCAGTACTTC. It is translated as CASSGTALGETQYF.

The J gene is TRBJ2-1, the V gene TRBV14; D may correspond to TRBD1 or TRBD2 (5 bases each). Trimming removed 1 base from V and 4 bases from J, with 17 bases in between. CDR1 and CDR2 (germline): SGHDN, FVKESK. This CDR3 comprises 17 residues. The DNA of the CDR3 is TGTGCCAGCAGCCAAGTCCTGGGACGGGCCTCGTACAATGAGCAGTTCTTC. This translates into CASSQVLGRASYNEQFF.

V gene TRBV9 combines with J gene TRBJ2-3; D gene unclear. Trimming cost V 0 bases and J 4 bases, with 12 bases left between them. The CDR3 is 15 residues long. The germline V gene has CDR1 SGDLS and CDR2 YYNGEE. The CDR3 sequence: CASSVVGGPADTQYF. Here the CDR3 DNA reads TGTGCCAGCAGCGTAGTAGGCGGCCCCGCAGATACGCAGTATTTT.

About this clone: Other DNA sequences in the same sample also yield this CDR3. V is TRBV18 and J is TRBJ1-1; 8 bases map to TRBD1. With V trimmed by 4 bases and J by 2 bases, 3 bases remained unmatched. The germline V gene has CDR1 KGHSH and CDR2 LQKENI. The CDR3 totals 14 residues. CDR3 amino acids: CASSLGQGNTEAFF. The CDR3 DNA is TGTGCCAGCTCACTAGGACAGGGTAACACTGAAGCTTTCTTT.

This clone has only a few counts. The gene calls are TRBV2 and TRBJ1-2; D gene uncertain. This CDR3 comprises 14 residues. Germline CDR1 and CDR2: SNHLY and FYNNEI. The V gene lost 4 bases and the J gene lost 8 bases, with 17 bases spanning the gap. CDR3 sequence: CASSVLGSGEGYTF. CDR3 DNA: TGTGCCAGCAGTGTTCTGGGATCGGGCGAGGGCTACACCTTC.

This sequence joins TRBV7-9 and TRBJ2-7; 9 bases match TRBD1. V was pared by 5 bases and J by 3 bases, with 2 bases of the junction left unmatched. In germline, CDR1 is SEHNR, CDR2 FQNEAQ (reference sequence). The CDR3 runs 13 residues. In DNA, the CDR3 is TGTGCCAGCAGCCGGGGACAGGGCTACGAGCAGTACTTC. It specifies CASSRGQGYEQYF.

This chain uses TRBV28 with TRBJ2-7; 8 bases match TRBD1. The CDR3 is 14 residues long. Trimming took 3 bases from V and 6 from J; bases not matched to a gene: 7. CDR1 MDHEN and CDR2 SYDVKM come from the germline V gene. CDR3 DNA sequence: TGTGCCAGCAGTTTTTTAGACAGGGGTGGCGAGCAGTACTTC. Its protein is CASSFLDRGGEQYF. Full variable domain (missing parts from reference TRBV28 and TRBJ2-7): DVKVTQSSRYLVKRTGEKVFLECVQDMDHENMFWYRQDPGLGLRLIYFSYDVKMKEKGDIPEGYSVSREKKERFSLILESASTNQTSMYLCASSFLDRGGEQYFGPGTRLTVT.

The chain couples TRBV6-5 to TRBJ2-7; possibly TRBD1 for D (6 bases). Per the germline V gene, CDR1 is MNHEY and CDR2 is SVGAGI. The CDR3 contains 15 residues. V lost 2 bases and J 3 bases, leaving 14 bases between the germline ends. The CDR3 here is CASSYVRGANYEQYF. The CDR3 DNA sequence: TGTGCCAGCAGTTACGTCAGGGGCGCGAACTACGAGCAGTACTTC.

In this sample, this clone turned up a few times. CDR3 DNA: TGTGCCAGCAGTTGGTTAGAAAGGTTGTACGAGCAGTACTTC. This codes for CASSWLERLYEQYF. This chain joins TRBV28 and TRBJ2-7; D unclear. CDR3 length equals 14 residues. Trimming took off 4 bases at V and 4 bases at J, with 14 bases between the two ends. From germline, CDR1 is MDHEN and CDR2 SYDVKM. Looking up the rest from reference TRBV28 and TRBJ2-7 gives the full variable domain: DVKVTQSSRYLVKRTGEKVFLECVQDMDHENMFWYRQDPGLGLRLIYFSYDVKMKEKGDIPEGYSVSREKKERFSLILESASTNQTSMYLCASSWLERLYEQYFGPGTRLTVT.

This clone was found once. Additional DNA sequences in this sample encode the identical CDR3. The chain has TRBV6-5 and TRBJ1-2, with a weak D call TRBD1 (6 bases). This CDR3 contains 12 residues. CDR1 MNHEY and CDR2 SVGAGI come from the germline V gene. The germline V and J ends were trimmed by 6 bases and 8 bases, with 13 bases remaining between them. Here the CDR3 DNA reads TGTGCCAGCAGCAACAGGGCTGGAGGCTACACCTTC. This encodes CASSNRAGGYTF.

V and J are TRBV5-4 and TRBJ1-3, with D maybe TRBD1 (6 bases). V was cut by 4 bases and J by 0 bases, with 11 bases left in between. Per the germline V gene, CDR1 is SGHNT and CDR2 is YYREEE (reference sequence). The CDR3 is made up of 15 amino acids. The CDR3 DNA reads TGTGCCAGCAGCCTACGCAGGGGCTCTGGAAACACCATATATTTT. Residues: CASSLRRGSGNTIYF.

The V call is TRBV4-2, the J call TRBJ1-1, with a tentative D call TRBD1 (6 bases). Trimming removed 4 bases at V and 1 base at J, with 19 bases between. The germline V gene has CDR1 LGHNA and CDR2 YNFKEQ. The CDR3 runs to 17 residues. CDR3 loop: CASSPWGRGAENTEAFF. CDR3 DNA sequence: TGTGCCAGCAGCCCTTGGGGCAGGGGCGCCGAGAACACTGAAGCTTTCTTT.

This clone was seen more than once but under ten times. The rearrangement joins TRBV19 to TRBJ2-3; D is perhaps TRBD2 (5 bases). V was pared by 7 bases and J by 0 bases, with 11 bases between. Germline V lookup: CDR1 LNHDA, CDR2 SQIVND (reference sequence). CDR3 length: 14 amino acids. This CDR3 is CASKSRGSTDTQYF. CDR3 nucleotides: TGTGCCAGTAAGAGTCGGGGTAGCACAGATACGCAGTATTTT. The variable domain in full, completed from reference TRBV19 and TRBJ2-3, reads DGGITQSPKYLFRKEGQNVTLSCEQNLNHDAMYWYRQDPGQGLRLIYYSQIVNDFQKGDIAEGYSVSREKKESFPLTVTSAQKNPTAFYLCASKSRGSTDTQYFGPGTRLTVL.

The V and J genes are TRBV18 and TRBJ2-2; 7 bases match TRBD1. The CDR3 is 13 residues long. With 5 bases clipped from V and 6 bases from J, the junction kept 3 bases outside the gene matches. Germline assignment: CDR1 KGHSH and CDR2 LQKENI. The CDR3 bases are TGTGCCAGCTCAGACAGGGTCGCCGGGGAGCTGTTTTTT. It encodes CASSDRVAGELFF. Full variable domain (missing parts from reference TRBV18 and TRBJ2-2): NAGVMQNPRHLVRRRGQEARLRCSPMKGHSHVYWYRQLPEEGLKFMVYLQKENIIDESGMPKERFSAEFPKEGPSILRIQQVVRGDSAAYFCASSDRVAGELFFGEGSRLTVL.

The chain carries TRBV5-6 and TRBJ2-5; TRBD1 is a possible D gene (7 bases). The CDR3 spans 15 residues. V lost 0 bases, J lost 3 bases, and 12 bases lay in between. CDR1 is SGHDT and CDR2 is YYEEEE in the germline V gene. The CDR3 sequence is CASSLDRGLKETQYF. The CDR3 DNA sequence: TGTGCCAGCAGCTTGGACAGGGGACTCAAAGAGACCCAGTACTTC.

J is TRBJ2-7 and V is TRBV25-1; D may correspond to TRBD1 or TRBD2 (6 bases each). Per germline, CDR1 MGHDK and CDR2 SYGVNS. With 4 bases removed from V and 6 bases from J, the gap between germline ends came to 13 bases. The length of the CDR3 is 13 residues. CDR3 region: CASSAQQGGEQYF. CDR3 DNA sequence: TGTGCCAGCAGTGCACAACAGGGAGGCGAGCAGTACTTC.

The V gene is TRBV27, the J gene TRBJ2-3, with unresolved D. Germline CDR1 reads MNHEY; CDR2 reads SMNVEV (reference sequence). Between the trimmed V and J ends, which lost 3 bases and 4 bases, there was a span of 8 bases. The CDR3 extends over 13 amino acids. CDR3 sequence reads: CASSFSGADTQYF. In DNA form, the CDR3 reads TGTGCCAGCAGTTTTAGTGGGGCAGATACGCAGTATTTT.

The chain carries TRBV10-2 and TRBJ1-1; D might be TRBD1 (5 bases). This CDR3 is 13 amino acids long. In germline, CDR1 is WSHSY, CDR2 SAAADI. V lost 4 bases, J lost 3 bases, and 9 bases lay in between. CDR3 amino acids: CASSGQTHTEAFF. The CDR3 nucleotides are TGCGCCAGCAGTGGACAGACGCACACTGAAGCTTTCTTT.

This clone was recorded a few times. The rearrangement uses TRBV9 and TRBJ2-5; 8 bases are a match to TRBD1. V lost 3 bases, J lost 2 bases, and 9 bases stayed unmatched. The CDR3 has 16 amino acids. Looked up from germline, CDR1 is SGDLS and CDR2 is YYNGEE. The CDR3 DNA reads as TGTGCCAGCAGCGCTCGGTACACAGGGGGGCAAGAGACCCAGTACTTC. Its translation: CASSARYTGGQETQYF.

This clone was seen only a few times. This rearrangement joins TRBV4-2 to TRBJ1-5; tentatively, D is TRBD1 (6 bases). Germline CDR1 and CDR2: LGHNA and YNFKEQ. The CDR3 is 14 amino acids. V shed 3 bases and J shed 7 bases, with 13 bases lying between them. CDR3 sequence: CASSQATGIQPQHF. The CDR3 coding sequence is TGTGCCAGCAGCCAGGCAACAGGGATCCAGCCCCAGCATTTT.